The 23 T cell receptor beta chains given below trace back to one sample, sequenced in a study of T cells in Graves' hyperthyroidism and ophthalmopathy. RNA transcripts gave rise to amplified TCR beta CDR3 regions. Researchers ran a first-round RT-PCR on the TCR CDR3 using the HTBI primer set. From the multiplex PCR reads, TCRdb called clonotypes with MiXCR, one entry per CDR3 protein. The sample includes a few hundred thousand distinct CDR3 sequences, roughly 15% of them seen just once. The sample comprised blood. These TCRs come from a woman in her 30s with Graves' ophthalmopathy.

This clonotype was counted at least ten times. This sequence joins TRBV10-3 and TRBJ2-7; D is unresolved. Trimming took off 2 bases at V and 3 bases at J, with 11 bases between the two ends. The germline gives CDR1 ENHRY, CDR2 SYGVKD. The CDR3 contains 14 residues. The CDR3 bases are TGTGCCATCAGTGAGGCCCAAGCTTTCTACGAGCAGTACTTC. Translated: CAISEAQAFYEQYF.

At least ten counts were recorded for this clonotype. The CDR3 bases are TGTGCCAGCAGCTTAGAACTAGCGGGGATAGAGACCCAGTACTTC. Translating gives CASSLELAGIETQYF. V usage is TRBV7-2 and J usage is TRBJ2-5, with 10 bases lining up with TRBD2. The V gene end was trimmed by 1 base and the J gene end by 4 bases; junction bases not matched to a gene: 3. The CDR3 is 15 amino acids. Germline assignment: CDR1 SGHTA and CDR2 FQGNSA.

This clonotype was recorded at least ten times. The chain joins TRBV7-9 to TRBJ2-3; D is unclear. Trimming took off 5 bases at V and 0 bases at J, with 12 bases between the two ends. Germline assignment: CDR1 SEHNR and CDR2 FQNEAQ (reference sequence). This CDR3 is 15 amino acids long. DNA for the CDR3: TGTGCCAGCAGCCCAAGACCCAAAAGCACAGATACGCAGTATTTT. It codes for CASSPRPKSTDTQYF.

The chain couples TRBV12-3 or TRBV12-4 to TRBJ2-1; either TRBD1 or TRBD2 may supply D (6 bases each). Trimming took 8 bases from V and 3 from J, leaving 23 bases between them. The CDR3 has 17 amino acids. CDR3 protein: CASVGLKGGSYYNEQFF. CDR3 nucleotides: TGTGCCAGCGTAGGTTTAAAGGGGGGCTCCTACTACAATGAGCAGTTCTTC.

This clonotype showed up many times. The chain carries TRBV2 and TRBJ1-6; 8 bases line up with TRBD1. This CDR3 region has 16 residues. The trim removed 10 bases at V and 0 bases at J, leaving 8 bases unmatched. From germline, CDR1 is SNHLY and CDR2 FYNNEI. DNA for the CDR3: TGTGCCAACCGACAGGGGATGAGCTCCTATAATTCACCCCTCCACTTT. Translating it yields CANRQGMSSYNSPLHF.

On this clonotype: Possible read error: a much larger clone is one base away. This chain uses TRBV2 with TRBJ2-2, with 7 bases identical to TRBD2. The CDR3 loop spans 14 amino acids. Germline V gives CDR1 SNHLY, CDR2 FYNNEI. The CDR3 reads CASWWGGTTGELLF. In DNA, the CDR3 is TGTGCCAGCTGGTGGGGGGGGACCACCGGGGAGCTGCTTTTT. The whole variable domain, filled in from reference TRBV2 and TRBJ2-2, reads EPEVTQTPSHQVTQMGQEVILRCVPISNHLYFYWYRQILGQKVEFLVSFYNNEISEKSEIFDDQFSVERPDGSNFTLKIRSTKLEDSAMYFCASWWGGTTGELLFGEGSRLTVL.

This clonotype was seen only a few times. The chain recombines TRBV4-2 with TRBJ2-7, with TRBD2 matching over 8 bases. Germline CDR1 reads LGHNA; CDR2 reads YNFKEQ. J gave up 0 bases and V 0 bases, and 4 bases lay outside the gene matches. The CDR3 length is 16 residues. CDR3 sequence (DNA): TGTGCCAGCAGCCAAGATGGGGCGGGGGGCTCCTACGAGCAGTACTTC. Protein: CASSQDGAGGSYEQYF.

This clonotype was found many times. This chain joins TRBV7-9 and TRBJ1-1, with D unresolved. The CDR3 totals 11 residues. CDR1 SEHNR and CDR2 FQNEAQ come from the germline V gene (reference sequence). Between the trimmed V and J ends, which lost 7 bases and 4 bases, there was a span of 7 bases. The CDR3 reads CASNSFTEAFF. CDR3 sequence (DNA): TGTGCCAGCAACTCCTTCACTGAAGCTTTCTTT.

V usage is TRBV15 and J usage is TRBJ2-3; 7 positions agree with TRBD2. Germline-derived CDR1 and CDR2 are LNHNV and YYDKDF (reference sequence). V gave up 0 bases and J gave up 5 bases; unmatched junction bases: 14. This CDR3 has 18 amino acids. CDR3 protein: CATSRDPLAVGRGDTQYF. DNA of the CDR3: TGTGCCACCAGCAGAGATCCGCTAGCGGTCGGGAGAGGAGATACGCAGTATTTT.

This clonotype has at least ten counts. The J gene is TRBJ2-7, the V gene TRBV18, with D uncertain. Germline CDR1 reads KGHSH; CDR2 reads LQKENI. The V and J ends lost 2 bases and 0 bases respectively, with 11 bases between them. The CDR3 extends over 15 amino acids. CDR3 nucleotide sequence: TGTGCCAGCTCACCAGTGGACCGTCGCTCCTACGAGCAGTACTTC. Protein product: CASSPVDRRSYEQYF.

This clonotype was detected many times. CDR3 nucleotides: TGCAGTGCTAGGACCGGGGCTAGCGGGCTAGATACGCAGTATTTT. Translating it yields CSARTGASGLDTQYF. The chain employs TRBV20-1 and TRBJ2-3, with TRBD2 matching over 8 bases. The trim removed 3 bases at V and 5 bases at J, leaving 10 bases unmatched. Germline loops: CDR1 DFQATT, CDR2 SNEGSKA (reference sequence). The CDR3 loop spans 15 amino acids.

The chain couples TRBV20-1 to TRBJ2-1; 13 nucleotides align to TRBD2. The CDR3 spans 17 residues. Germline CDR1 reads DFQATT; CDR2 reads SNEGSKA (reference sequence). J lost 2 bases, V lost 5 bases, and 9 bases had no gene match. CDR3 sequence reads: CSAGGLAGRSAYNEQFF. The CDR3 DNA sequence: TGCAGTGCTGGGGGACTAGCGGGGAGATCAGCCTACAATGAGCAGTTCTTC.

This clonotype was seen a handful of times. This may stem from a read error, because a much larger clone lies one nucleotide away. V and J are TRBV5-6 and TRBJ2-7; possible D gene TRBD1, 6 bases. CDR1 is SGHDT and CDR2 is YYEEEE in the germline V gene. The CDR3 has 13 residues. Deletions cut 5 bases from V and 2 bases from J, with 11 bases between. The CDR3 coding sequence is TGTGCCAGCAGGTTGACAGGAACCTACGAGCAGTACTTC. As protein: CASRLTGTYEQYF. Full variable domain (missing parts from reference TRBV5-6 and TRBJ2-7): DAGVTQSPTHLIKTRGQQVTLRCSPKSGHDTVSWYQQALGQGPQFIFQYYEEEERQRGNFPDRFSGHQFPNYSSELNVNALLLGDSALYLCASRLTGTYEQYFGPGTRLTVT.

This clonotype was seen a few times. The CDR3 nucleotides read TGTGCCAGCAGCCCCGAAGGAGGGGCCCAGCCCCAGCATTTT. Protein: CASSPEGGAQPQHF. This sequence joins TRBV9 and TRBJ1-5; D may be TRBD1 (5 bases). From germline, CDR1 is SGDLS and CDR2 YYNGEE. This CDR3 contains 14 residues. V was clipped by 4 bases and J by 7 bases, with 15 bases between them.

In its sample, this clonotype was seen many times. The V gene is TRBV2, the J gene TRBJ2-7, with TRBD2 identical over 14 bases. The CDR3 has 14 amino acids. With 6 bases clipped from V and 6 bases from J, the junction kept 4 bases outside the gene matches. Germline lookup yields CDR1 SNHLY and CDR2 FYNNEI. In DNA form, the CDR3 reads TGTGCCAGCAGAGCCGGGACTAGCGGGGGCGAGCAGTACTTC. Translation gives CASRAGTSGGEQYF.

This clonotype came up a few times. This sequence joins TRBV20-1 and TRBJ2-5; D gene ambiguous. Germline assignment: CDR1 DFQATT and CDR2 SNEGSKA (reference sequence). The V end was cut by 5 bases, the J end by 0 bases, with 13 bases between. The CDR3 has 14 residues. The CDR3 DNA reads TGCAGTGCTTCAGTGGTGCAGAACCAAGAGACCCAGTACTTC. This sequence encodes CSASVVQNQETQYF.

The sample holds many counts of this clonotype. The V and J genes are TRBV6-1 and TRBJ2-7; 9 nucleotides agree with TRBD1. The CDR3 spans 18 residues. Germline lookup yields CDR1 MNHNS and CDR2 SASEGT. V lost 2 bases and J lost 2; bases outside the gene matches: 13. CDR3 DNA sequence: TGTGCCAGCAGTGAATTCCCGCAGGGACAGGGCCAAGCCTACGAGCAGTACTTC. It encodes CASSEFPQGQGQAYEQYF.

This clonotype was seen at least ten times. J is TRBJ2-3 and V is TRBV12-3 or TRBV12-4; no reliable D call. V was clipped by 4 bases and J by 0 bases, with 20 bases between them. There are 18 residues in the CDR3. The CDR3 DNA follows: TGTGCCAGCAGTTCCCGACCTCTAGGCGGATCTAGCACAGATACGCAGTATTTT. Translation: CASSSRPLGGSSTDTQYF.

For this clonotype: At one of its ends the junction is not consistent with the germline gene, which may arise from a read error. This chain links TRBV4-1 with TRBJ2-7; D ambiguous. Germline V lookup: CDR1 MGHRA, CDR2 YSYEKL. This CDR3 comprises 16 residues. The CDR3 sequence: CANSQSSGVSVYEQYF. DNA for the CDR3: TGCGCCAACAGCCAAAGTTCTGGAGTGTCAGTCTACGAGCAGTACTTC.

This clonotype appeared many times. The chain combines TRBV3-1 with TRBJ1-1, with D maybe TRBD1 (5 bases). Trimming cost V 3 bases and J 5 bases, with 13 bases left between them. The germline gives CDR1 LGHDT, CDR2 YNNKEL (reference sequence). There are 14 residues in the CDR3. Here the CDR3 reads CASSHVPGGTEAFF. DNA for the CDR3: TGTGCCAGCAGCCACGTACCTGGGGGGACTGAAGCTTTCTTT.

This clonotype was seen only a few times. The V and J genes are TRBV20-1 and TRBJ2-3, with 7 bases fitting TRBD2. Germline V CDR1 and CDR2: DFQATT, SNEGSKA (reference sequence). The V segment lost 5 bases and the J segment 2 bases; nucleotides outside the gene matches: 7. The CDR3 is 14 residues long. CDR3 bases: TGCAGTGCTTCCCCCGGGACTATCACAGATACGCAGTATTTT. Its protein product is CSASPGTITDTQYF.

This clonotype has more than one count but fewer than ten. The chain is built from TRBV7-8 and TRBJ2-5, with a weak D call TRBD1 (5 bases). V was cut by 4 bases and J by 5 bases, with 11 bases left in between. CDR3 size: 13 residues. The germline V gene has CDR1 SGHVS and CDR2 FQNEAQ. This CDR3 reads CASSWQGLETQYF. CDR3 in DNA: TGTGCCAGCAGCTGGCAGGGATTGGAGACCCAGTACTTC.

The CDR3 here is CASSYWAPLSAGLGGPYNEQFF. CDR3 bases: TGTGCCAGCAGTTATTGGGCTCCCCTGTCAGCGGGGCTGGGGGGCCCCTACAATGAGCAGTTCTTC. The chain employs TRBV6-2 or TRBV6-3 and TRBJ2-1, with D possibly matching TRBD2 (7 bases). Germline loops: CDR1 MNHEY, CDR2 SVGEGT. V shed 3 bases and J shed 2 bases, with 32 bases lying between them. The CDR3 runs 22 residues.